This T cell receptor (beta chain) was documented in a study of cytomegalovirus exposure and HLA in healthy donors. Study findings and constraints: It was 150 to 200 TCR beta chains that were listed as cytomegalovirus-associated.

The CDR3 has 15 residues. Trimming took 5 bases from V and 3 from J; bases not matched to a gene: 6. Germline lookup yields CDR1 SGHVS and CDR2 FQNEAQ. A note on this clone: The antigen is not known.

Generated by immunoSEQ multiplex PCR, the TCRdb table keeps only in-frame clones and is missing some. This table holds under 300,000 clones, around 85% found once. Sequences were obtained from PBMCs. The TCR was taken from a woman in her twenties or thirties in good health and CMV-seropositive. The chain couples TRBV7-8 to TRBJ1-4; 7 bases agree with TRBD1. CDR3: CASSDYRGANEKLFF. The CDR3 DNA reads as TGTGCCAGCAGCGATTACAGGGGAGCTAATGAAAAACTGTTTTTT.